This TCR beta chain was captured in a study of T cells in Graves' hyperthyroidism and ophthalmopathy. Clinical symptoms, serum thyroxine and TRAb, thyroid ultrasound and orbital computed tomography were used for the diagnoses. Germline V gives CDR1 MNHEY, CDR2 SVGAGI. CDR3 length equals 13 residues. V was pared by 9 bases and J by 3 bases, with 15 bases between. TCR beta CDR3 sequences were amplified from RNA transcripts. First-round RT-PCR with HTBI primers amplified the TCR CDR3 region. TCRdb processed the multiplex PCR reads anew with MiXCR; each CDR3 protein has one entry. The sample yields under 350,000 distinct CDR3 sequences, under 30% seen once. Notes on the study in general: Using 13 V-J features, a model discriminated ophthalmopathy from stable hyperthyroidism.

This clonotype was detected many times. Its antigen is not identified. Sequences were obtained from blood. The TCR sequence derives from a man aged 35-49 years with Graves' hyperthyroidism that later progressed to Graves' ophthalmopathy. The gene calls are TRBV6-5 and TRBJ2-7; no clear D gene. The CDR3 spells CASVRAPGYEQYF. The CDR3 nucleotides are TGTGCCAGTGTCCGGGCCCCAGGCTACGAGCAGTACTTC.